This T cell receptor beta chain was identified in a study of PD-1 blockade in classical Hodgkin lymphoma (dated by TCRdb to the early 2020s). In the study overall: Nivolumab dosing was 3 mg/kg intravenously every 2 weeks, continuing until either disease progression or unacceptable toxicity. A peripheral blood immune signature of response to PD-1 blockade in classical Hodgkin lymphoma was defined using TCR beta sequencing and CyTOF.

The Qiagen DNeasy kit was used to extract genomic DNA from unsorted PBMCs and from the negatively selected CD4+ and CD8+ fractions. TCR beta CDR3 regions were amplified by immunoSEQ multiplex PCR using primers annealing to V and J segments. A synthetic immune receptor repertoire was used to minimize amplification bias, and any residual bias was removed computationally once sequencing was done. Processing in the source paper ran as follows. Custom Python scripts were used to quantify repertoire diversity as the Shannon entropy index. Unsorted, CD4+ and CD8+ repertoires were analyzed separately, except for combined analyses in which CD4+ and CD8+ sequences were merged in silico. A clone counted as expanded when the clone's frequency after treatment rose at least 2-fold relative to C1D1, and clones undetected at baseline were given a pseudocount of 0.5. Clones with 0 or 1 copy at C1D1 were defined as singleton clones, while clones with 2 or more copies were defined as non-singleton clones. By matching protein sequences in sorted samples from the same patient, clones expanded in unsorted samples were annotated as CD4+, CD8+ or unknown. Diversity changes from C1D1 to C4D1 were tested in paired samples using Wilcoxon tests. TCRdb provides this immuneACCESS table in a form limited to in-frame rearrangements. Some clones are lacking; in checked studies, under half of them reflect an unresolved V gene, and why the rest are absent is not known. V and J calls and clone size are given by that table; D and trimming were obtained from the DNA. The sample table shows about 98,000 clones, and around 90% are seen once. The ten largest clones represent roughly 3% of the sample.

The time point label, read with the paper, signifies: cycle 1 day 1 (C1D1), immediately before nivolumab initiation. Relapse after autologous stem cell transplantation had occurred in all trial patients, and cohorts A, B and C were distinguished by prior brentuximab vedotin exposure. A total of 50 to 70 patients with relapsed/refractory classical Hodgkin lymphoma made up the trial cohort, and each patient's best overall response was complete response, partial response or progressive disease. In the multi-cohort phase II CheckMate 205 trial, trial patients received single-agent nivolumab. An independent review committee assessed best overall response by applying the 2007 International Working Group response criteria. Trial PBMCs were collected immediately before nivolumab initiation (C1D1) and during therapy at cycle 2 day 1 and cycle 4 day 1. Peripheral blood was collected in 8 mL Vacutainer Cell Preparation Tubes, from which PBMCs were isolated by centrifugation and then cryopreserved.

About this clone itself: Its antigen is still unknown. Base qualities are not recorded, but no much larger clone differs from it by a single base.

Paper-wide results and their limitations: Baseline diversity similar to that of newly diagnosed patients was observed in trial patients achieving complete response, whereas significantly lower diversity was observed in partial responders and progressors. Lower diversity was observed in patients in whom nivolumab was started less than 1 year after ASCT, and these patients were excluded from later analyses so that confounding by immune reconstitution would be avoided. The study covered only a single clinical trial cohort, and the causes of the repertoire differences, possibly disease activity or prior therapy, were still not defined. CD4+ but not CD8+ TCR diversity rose significantly by C4D1 (p=0.0027 vs p=0.16), most apparent in complete responders (p=0.02). Newly diagnosed patients were reported to have lower baseline TCR diversity than healthy donors, and relapsed/refractory patients were reported to have lower baseline TCR diversity still.

The source was peripheral blood mononuclear cells (PBMCs), collected at baseline. This clonotype was sampled from a human donor with classical Hodgkin lymphoma.

Here is the DNA: TGTGCCAGTAGTTCCCCGGGAGAGTCCTACGAGCAGTACTTC. It encodes CASSSPGESYEQYF. This sequence uses TRBV19 and TRBJ2-7; D gene: possibly TRBD2, on 6 matching bases. The CDR1 and CDR2 encoded by the germline V gene (reference sequence) are LNHDA and SQIVND. Trimming removed 5 bases from V and 1 base from J, leaving 12 bases between the germline ends. The CDR3 spans 14 residues, from the cysteine through the phenylalanine. Only the CDR3 DNA is retained, 42 bases long and in frame from the first base.